Below are 24 T cell receptor beta chains sequenced from a single sample in a study of a mutant IDH1 vaccine in newly diagnosed glioma. The time point is: week 11, during vaccination. Alongside topical imiquimod, each dose of vaccine comprised 300 ug of mutant IDH1 20-mer peptide. Sequencing used immunoSEQ multiplex PCR; TCRdb keeps in-frame clones, though not all of them. Of some 52,000 clones in the sample, 91% are singletons; the top ten hold around 2.5%. Their antigens are not known. The sample here was PBMCs, taken from a glioma patient whose treatment included an IDH1 peptide vaccine. These receptors originate from a man in his fifties with glioma.

The genes are TRBV7-6 and TRBJ1-1; D remains ambiguous. The CDR3 covers 14 residues. Germline assignment: CDR1 SGHVS and CDR2 FNYEAQ. Trimming took 4 bases from V and 2 from J, leaving 11 bases between them. The CDR3 DNA sequence: TGTGCCAGCAGCTCCCAGGCCCGAAACACTGAAGCTTTCTTT. This encodes CASSSQARNTEAFF.

The chain couples TRBV19 to TRBJ2-2, with 8 bases matching TRBD1. The germline V gene encodes CDR1 LNHDA and CDR2 SQIVND (reference sequence). This CDR3 contains 15 residues. The V gene end was trimmed by 5 bases and the J gene end by 8 bases; junction bases not matched to a gene: 10. The CDR3 here is CASSLPSGGLGELFF. For the CDR3, the DNA is TGTGCCAGTAGTCTACCCTCAGGGGGCTTGGGGGAGCTGTTTTTT.

The gene calls are TRBV11-2 and TRBJ2-5; maybe TRBD1 (7 bases). The CDR3 runs to 16 residues. V was cut by 1 base and J by 2 bases, with 14 bases left in between. Germline CDR1 is SGHAT and CDR2 is FQNNGV. The CDR3 sequence is CASSLGQGRGQETQYF. The CDR3 DNA sequence: TGTGCCAGCAGCTTAGGACAGGGCCGGGGGCAAGAGACCCAGTACTTC.

The chain combines TRBV9 with TRBJ1-4, with unresolved D. CDR1 and CDR2 from the germline V gene are SGDLS and YYNGEE. CDR3 length equals 15 residues. V shed 4 bases and J shed 5 bases, with 15 bases lying between them. CDR3 amino acids: CASSPTNMLNEKLFF. CDR3 sequence (DNA): TGTGCCAGCAGCCCAACGAACATGCTCAATGAAAAACTGTTTTTT.

The chain couples TRBV19 to TRBJ2-1; D remains unclear. This CDR3 contains 16 residues. The V end was cut by 1 base, the J end by 8 bases, with 18 bases between. The germline V gene encodes CDR1 LNHDA and CDR2 SQIVND (reference sequence). The CDR3 DNA reads TGTGCCAGTAGTATAGCCGCGGTTTATCGGTCCGATGAGCAGTTCTTC. It codes for CASSIAAVYRSDEQFF.

The rearrangement uses TRBV10-2 and TRBJ2-7; 8 bases fit TRBD2. CDR3 length: 17 amino acids. CDR1 and CDR2 (germline): WSHSY, SAAADI. Trimming removed 2 bases from V and 7 bases from J; junction bases left unmatched: 16. This chain's CDR3 is CASSEPTLAGWGGEQYF. CDR3 sequence (DNA): TGCGCCAGCAGTGAGCCGACTCTAGCGGGTTGGGGGGGAGAGCAGTACTTC.

The CDR3 loop reads CASSPGGTGGNYGYTF. The CDR3, as DNA: TGTGCCAGCAGCCCCGGGGGGACAGGGGGAAACTATGGCTACACCTTC. This chain joins TRBV7-9 and TRBJ1-2; 11 bases align to TRBD1. Germline CDR1 is SEHNR and CDR2 is FQNEAQ (reference sequence). Unmatched junction bases numbered 7, after V lost 5 bases and J lost 2 bases. The CDR3 consists of 16 residues.

This chain links TRBV27 with TRBJ2-7; D is undetermined. Germline lookup yields CDR1 MNHEY and CDR2 SMNVEV (reference sequence). Deletions cut 8 bases from V and 2 bases from J, with 7 bases between. The CDR3 length is 11 residues. CDR3 region: CASGLAYEQYF. The CDR3 coding sequence is TGTGCCAGCGGGCTAGCCTACGAGCAGTACTTC.

This sequence joins TRBV19 and TRBJ1-5; no clear D gene. Per the germline V gene, CDR1 is LNHDA and CDR2 is SQIVND (reference sequence). The CDR3 covers 17 residues. The ends were cut back, 8 bases at V and 3 bases at J, with 23 bases in the middle. CDR3 region: CASSTPLRQRSNQPQHF. CDR3 in DNA: TGTGCCAGTTCCACTCCCCTCCGGCAGCGGTCCAATCAGCCCCAGCATTTT.

The gene calls are TRBV5-1 and TRBJ2-1, with a weak D call TRBD2 (5 bases). CDR3 size: 14 residues. Germline V gives CDR1 SGHRS, CDR2 YFSETQ. V lost 5 bases, J lost 6 bases, and 15 bases lay in between. This CDR3 reads CASRNPRGFNEQFF. CDR3 coding DNA: TGCGCCAGCAGGAACCCCCGCGGGTTCAATGAGCAGTTCTTC.

This sequence joins TRBV19 and TRBJ2-1; D gene ambiguous. CDR3 length: 12 amino acids. CDR1 and CDR2 from the germline V gene are LNHDA and SQIVND (reference sequence). Trimming took off 1 base at V and 12 bases at J, with 10 bases between the two ends. CDR3 region: CASSIVGVGQFF. The CDR3 region has the DNA TGTGCCAGTAGTATAGTCGGTGTCGGGCAGTTCTTC.

The chain couples TRBV18 to TRBJ1-3, with a tentative D call TRBD1 (5 bases). This CDR3 spans 18 amino acids. With 3 bases removed from V and 0 bases from J, the gap between germline ends came to 18 bases. Looked up from germline, CDR1 is KGHSH and CDR2 is LQKENI. CDR3 DNA: TGTGCCAGCTCACCCCGGGGGTCGGGGGAGTCCTCTGGAAACACCATATATTTT. This codes for CASSPRGSGESSGNTIYF.

V gene TRBV6-5 combines with J gene TRBJ2-1, with D perhaps matching TRBD1 (5 bases). The CDR3 has 13 amino acids. The germline CDR1 and CDR2 sequences are MNHEY and SVGAGI. V was clipped by 10 bases and J by 5 bases, with 15 bases between them. CDR3 in DNA: TGTGCCACCGTTAGCAGGGTCGACAATGAGCAGTTCTTC. Protein sequence: CATVSRVDNEQFF.

The CDR3 DNA reads TGTGCCCGGGACGGACAGGAGGCGGGTGAAGCTTTCTTT. This gives the protein CARDGQEAGEAFF. This chain links TRBV30 with TRBJ1-1, with 7 bases matching TRBD1. The CDR3 has 13 amino acids. The germline V gene encodes CDR1 GTSNPN and CDR2 SVGIG (reference sequence). V lost 8 bases and J lost 7; bases outside the gene matches: 13.

The chain has TRBV27 and TRBJ2-3, with 11 bases aligning to TRBD2. The J segment lost 5 bases and the V segment lost 6 bases, leaving 7 bases of the junction unmatched. The CDR3 has 15 residues. The germline V gene has CDR1 MNHEY and CDR2 SMNVEV (reference sequence). The CDR3 protein is CASRAGTSGRDTQYF. CDR3 bases: TGTGCCAGCAGGGCCGGGACTAGCGGAAGAGATACGCAGTATTTT.

The rearrangement links TRBV29-1 to TRBJ1-2, with D hard to call. In germline, CDR1 is SQVTM, CDR2 ANQGSEA. This CDR3 spans 13 amino acids. V was clipped by 4 bases and J by 0 bases, with 9 bases between them. CDR3 residues: CSVVVPTNYGYTF. The DNA for the CDR3 is TGCAGCGTTGTTGTTCCGACTAACTATGGCTACACCTTC.

This clone showed up just once. This chain links TRBV28 with TRBJ2-2; maybe TRBD1 (5 bases). In germline, CDR1 is MDHEN, CDR2 SYDVKM. Trimming took 5 bases from V and 11 from J, leaving 12 bases between them. The CDR3 has 12 residues. The CDR3 loop is CASSRTFPELFF. CDR3 nucleotide sequence: TGTGCCAGCAGTCGGACATTTCCCGAGCTGTTTTTT.

This clone occurred once. The chain uses TRBV29-1 and TRBJ1-1; a weak D match, TRBD1 (5 bases). Germline CDR1 reads SQVTM; CDR2 reads ANQGSEA. The CDR3 is made up of 14 amino acids. Trimming stripped 1 base from V and 9 bases from J, with 18 bases between. CDR3 nucleotide sequence: TGCAGCGTTGAAGTAGACAGACTCACAAAGAAAGCTTTCTTT. It specifies CSVEVDRLTKKAFF.

This rearrangement joins TRBV19 to TRBJ2-2; 10 nucleotides line up with TRBD2. Germline V gives CDR1 LNHDA, CDR2 SQIVND (reference sequence). V was pared by 3 bases and J by 3 bases, with 10 bases of the junction left unmatched. The CDR3 loop spans 18 amino acids. This chain's CDR3 is CASSIPPSGSLYTGELFF. CDR3 sequence (DNA): TGTGCCAGTAGTATCCCTCCTAGCGGGAGCCTTTACACCGGGGAGCTGTTTTTT.

In DNA form, the CDR3 reads TGTGCCAGCAGCGTCGGGGACACTAACTATGGCTACACCTTC. Translation: CASSVGDTNYGYTF. This chain joins TRBV9 and TRBJ1-2, with D perhaps matching TRBD1 (6 bases). Germline CDR1 and CDR2: SGDLS and YYNGEE. This CDR3 region has 14 residues. V gave up 2 bases and J gave up 0 bases, with 8 bases separating them.

The chain is built from TRBV28 and TRBJ1-2; D remains ambiguous. The V end was cut by 8 bases, the J end by 2 bases, with 15 bases between. The germline V gene has CDR1 MDHEN and CDR2 SYDVKM. There are 14 residues in the CDR3. CDR3 bases: TGTGCCAGCGGCCCTGAGGCGGTAAACTATGGCTACACCTTC. Protein sequence: CASGPEAVNYGYTF.

The chain employs TRBV29-1 and TRBJ1-3; D not certain. V dropped 7 bases and J dropped 3 bases, with 13 bases sitting between them. CDR3 length: 13 amino acids. Germline-derived CDR1 and CDR2 are SQVTM and ANQGSEA. The CDR3 coding sequence is TGCAGCGCCCGGGCGGGGAATGGAAACACCATATATTTT. Residues: CSARAGNGNTIYF.

This clone was seen only a few times. The V and J genes are TRBV30 and TRBJ1-5; 9 bases align to TRBD1. The length of the CDR3 is 13 residues. Germline lookup yields CDR1 GTSNPN and CDR2 SVGIG (reference sequence). The V segment lost 3 bases and the J segment 7 bases; nucleotides outside the gene matches: 4. The DNA for the CDR3 is TGTGCCTGGAGCCGAGACAGGGGGCAGCCCCAGCATTTT. Amino acid sequence: CAWSRDRGQPQHF.

The chain combines TRBV11-3 with TRBJ1-1; unclear D gene. Germline V CDR1 and CDR2: SGHNT, YENEEA. V was clipped by 5 bases and J by 0 bases, with 13 bases between them. This CDR3 spans 15 amino acids. The CDR3 coding sequence is TGTGCCAGCAGCCCCCCGGAAGGGATGAACACTGAAGCTTTCTTT. Translating it yields CASSPPEGMNTEAFF.